This T cell receptor beta chain is from a study of human T cells and chemical hapten exposure. On the study more broadly: DPC at 2% was the sensitizing agent, placed on roughly 2 cm by roughly 2 cm of upper inner arm skin. Alopecia universalis, totalis or areata was present in patients who were mostly female. The study traced per-sample TCR yield variation mainly to small differences in pooled library volumes.

Concerning this clonotype: Its target is not known.

Trimming shortened V by 3 bases and J by 3 bases, and 11 bases separated the two germline ends. The CDR3 sequence is 13 residues long. The germline V gene has CDR1 DFQATT and CDR2 SNEGSKA (reference sequence). Overall study findings and caveats: With alopecia, donors may have immune responses unlike healthy people's.

MiXCR, applied by TCRdb to the RACE reads, yields one record per CDR3 protein. Counted here are some 180,000 distinct CDR3 sequences, approximately 20% occurring once; the ten biggest clones make up approximately 6.7%. Time point described: patch test 1, 2 weeks after DPC sensitization. The sample's treatment: therapeutic diphenylcyclopropenone sensitization with weekly scalp DPC. This chain uses TRBV20-1 with TRBJ2-5; the D gene is possibly TRBD1 (5 bases). The specimen was whole blood, collected in connection with sensitization to the hapten diphenylcyclopropenone (DPC). The TCR comes from a woman aged 45-65 years with alopecia areata. Some clones in this sample may be carry-over from other donors' samples. The CDR3 DNA is TGCAGTGCTAGCGACAGACGGAAAGAGACCCAGTACTTC. Translation: CSASDRRKETQYF.